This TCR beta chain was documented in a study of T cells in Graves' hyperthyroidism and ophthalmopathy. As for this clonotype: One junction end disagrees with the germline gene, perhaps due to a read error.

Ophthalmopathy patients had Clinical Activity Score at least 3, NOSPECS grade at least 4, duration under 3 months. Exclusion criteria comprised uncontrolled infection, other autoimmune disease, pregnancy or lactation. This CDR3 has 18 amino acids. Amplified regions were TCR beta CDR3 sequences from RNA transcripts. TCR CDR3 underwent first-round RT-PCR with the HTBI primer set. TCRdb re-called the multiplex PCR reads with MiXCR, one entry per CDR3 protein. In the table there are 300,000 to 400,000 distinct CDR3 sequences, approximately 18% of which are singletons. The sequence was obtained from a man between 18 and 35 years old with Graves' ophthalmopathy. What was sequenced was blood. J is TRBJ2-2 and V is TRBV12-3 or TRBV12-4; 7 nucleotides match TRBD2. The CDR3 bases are TGTGCCAGTAGTTTAGCGGTCCGGGGAGGGGAAGACACCGGGGAGCTGTTTTTT. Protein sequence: CASSLAVRGGEDTGELFF.